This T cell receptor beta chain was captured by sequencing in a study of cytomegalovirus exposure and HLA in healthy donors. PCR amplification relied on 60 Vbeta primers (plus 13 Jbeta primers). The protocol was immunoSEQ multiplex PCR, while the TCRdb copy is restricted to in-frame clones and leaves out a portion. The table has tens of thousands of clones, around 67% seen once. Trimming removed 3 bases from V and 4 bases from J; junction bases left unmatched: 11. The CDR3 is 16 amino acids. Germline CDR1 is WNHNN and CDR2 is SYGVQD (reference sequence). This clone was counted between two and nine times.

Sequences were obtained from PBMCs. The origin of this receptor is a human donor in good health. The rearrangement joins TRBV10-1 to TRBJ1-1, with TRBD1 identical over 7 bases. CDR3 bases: TGCGCCAGCAGTGATACCGACAGGGAAAAGGGCACTGAAGCTTTCTTT. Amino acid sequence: CASSDTDREKGTEAFF.